This TCR beta chain was sequenced in a study of blood T cell repertoires in COVID-19. Study background: Sample material is recorded as cDNA or gDNA derived from T cells, B-cell-depleted T cells, or PBMCs.

Germline values: CDR1 SGHAT, CDR2 FQNNGV. CDR3 length: 14 amino acids. The trim removed 1 base at V and 5 bases at J, leaving 1 base unmatched. Authors' processing steps: Estimation of nucleated cell counts was performed using reference gene primer amplification. Assay used: immunoSEQ multiplex PCR; TCRdb lists only in-frame clones, some missing. Clone size and V and J calls were adopted from that table, with D and trimming inferred from the DNA. This sample has about 76,000 clones; 90% occur once, and the top ten carry more than 0.85%. The sequenced sample consisted of peripheral blood. This receptor was taken from a woman aged 45-65 years in a cohort sampled during active COVID-19. This rearrangement joins TRBV11-2 to TRBJ2-5; TRBD2 matches at 10 bases. DNA for the CDR3: TGTGCCAGCAGCTTAGTACTAGCGGGGGAGACCCAGTACTTC. Translating gives CASSLVLAGETQYF.